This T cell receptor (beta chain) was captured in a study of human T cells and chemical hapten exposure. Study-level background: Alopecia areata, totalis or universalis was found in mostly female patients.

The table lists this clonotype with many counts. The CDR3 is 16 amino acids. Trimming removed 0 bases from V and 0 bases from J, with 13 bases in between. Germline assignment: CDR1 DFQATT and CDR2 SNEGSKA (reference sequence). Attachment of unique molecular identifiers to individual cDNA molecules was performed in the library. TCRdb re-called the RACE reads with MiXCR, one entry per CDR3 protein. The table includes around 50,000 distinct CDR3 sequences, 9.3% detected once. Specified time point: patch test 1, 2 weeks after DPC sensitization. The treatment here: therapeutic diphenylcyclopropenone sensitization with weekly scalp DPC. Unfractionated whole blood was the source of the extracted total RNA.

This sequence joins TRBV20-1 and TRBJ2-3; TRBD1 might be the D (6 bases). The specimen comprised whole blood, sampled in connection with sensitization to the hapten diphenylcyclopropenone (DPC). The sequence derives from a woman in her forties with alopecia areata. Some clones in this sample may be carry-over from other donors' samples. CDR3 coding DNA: TGCAGTGCTAGAGATCGGGACAAAACTAGCACAGATACGCAGTATTTT. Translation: CSARDRDKTSTDTQYF.